The clone carrying this T cell receptor beta chain was seen many times. CDR1 and CDR2 from the germline V gene are MRHNA and SNTAGT. CDR3 size: 14 residues. V lost 5 bases to trimming and J lost 8 bases; unmatched junction nucleotides: 8. This entry is derived from a study of blood T cell repertoires in COVID-19. Study background: Italy, Spain and the United States were the sources of the convalescent and acute COVID-19 samples. From T cells, B-cell-depleted T cells, or PBMCs came the material, which was cDNA or gDNA.

Sequencing was performed with immunoSEQ multiplex PCR; in TCRdb, only in-frame clones are kept and a portion is missing. This sample yields 250,000 or so clones, of which around 81% are seen a single time; around 2% belongs to the top ten. This sequence originates from a man aged 25 to 40 who had recovered from COVID-19. Input material: peripheral blood. This rearrangement joins TRBV6-4 to TRBJ2-1; 8 nucleotides align to TRBD1. Here the CDR3 reads CASSPQGDVDEQFF. DNA of the CDR3: TGTGCCAGCAGTCCACAGGGGGATGTCGATGAGCAGTTCTTC.